This entry features one T cell receptor (beta chain) sequence. Authors' analysis steps: Reference gene primer amplification yielded estimated nucleated cell counts. Data came from immunoSEQ multiplex PCR; TCRdb stores just in-frame clones and leaves some out. V and J calls plus clone size are reproduced from that table; the DNA served to infer D and trimming. In the table there are under 200,000 clones, over 70% of which are singletons. The participants were between roughly 18 and 100 years old and came from roughly 24 US areas. Participants' own reports of clinical history determined their cohort assignment. V was cut by 4 bases and J by 6 bases, with 17 bases left in between. The length of the CDR3 is 15 residues. Germline CDR1 reads SGHTA; CDR2 reads FQGNSA. The sample originates from a study of blood T cell repertoires in COVID-19. Study in general: Sample material is recorded as cDNA or gDNA derived from T cells, B-cell-depleted T cells, or PBMCs.

Sequencing input: PBMCs or T cells enriched from blood (not recorded which). The genes are TRBV7-2 and TRBJ2-3, with D maybe TRBD1 (6 bases). The sequence came from a man aged 45-65 years who had recovered from COVID-19. DNA of the CDR3: TGTGCCAGCAGCTCACGGACAGATAAAGGGGATACGCAGTATTTT. The encoded protein is CASSSRTDKGDTQYF.